A single sample gave rise to the 8 T cell receptor beta chains below, sequenced in a study of cytotoxic CD8 clonotypes in ibrutinib-treated CLL. Some clones are missing from TCRdb's copy, which holds only in-frame ones; the method was immunoSEQ multiplex PCR. The sample consists of around 310,000 clones, roughly 79% of them appearing once. The specimen was PBMCs, collected before ibrutinib treatment. The receptors come from a human donor with chronic lymphocytic leukemia.

The J gene is TRBJ2-7, the V gene TRBV2; 11 bases map to TRBD2. The germline V gene has CDR1 SNHLY and CDR2 FYNNEI. This CDR3 comprises 17 residues. J was trimmed by 7 bases and V by 6 bases; bases with no gene match: 17. CDR3 protein: CASSELAGATGTREQYF. The DNA for the CDR3 is TGTGCCAGCAGCGAACTAGCGGGAGCAACGGGGACGCGGGAGCAGTACTTC. Full variable domain (rest looked up from reference TRBV2 and TRBJ2-7): EPEVTQTPSHQVTQMGQEVILRCVPISNHLYFYWYRQILGQKVEFLVSFYNNEISEKSEIFDDQFSVERPDGSNFTLKIRSTKLEDSAMYFCASSELAGATGTREQYFGPGTRLTVT.

The V and J genes are TRBV6-5 and TRBJ2-2; D remains unclear. Germline loops: CDR1 MNHEY, CDR2 SVGAGI. CDR3 length: 15 residues. V lost 6 bases, J lost 5 bases, and 16 bases lay in between. The DNA of the CDR3 is TGTGCCAGCAGGGTCGGCCCGGGTTATACCGGGGAGCTGTTTTTT. Protein product: CASRVGPGYTGELFF.

J is TRBJ1-5 and V is TRBV6-1; tentative D call: TRBD1 (5 bases). The V gene lost 4 bases and the J gene lost 0 bases, with 10 bases spanning the gap. Germline-derived CDR1 and CDR2 are MNHNS and SASEGT. This CDR3 is 15 amino acids long. This CDR3 reads CASSVTADSNQPQHF. For the CDR3, the DNA is TGTGCCAGCAGTGTGACAGCAGATAGCAATCAGCCCCAGCATTTT.

The V gene is TRBV5-1, the J gene TRBJ2-7; D is perhaps TRBD1 (6 bases). The CDR3 extends over 13 amino acids. Germline CDR1 reads SGHRS; CDR2 reads YFSETQ. Trimming cost V 7 bases and J 6 bases, with 17 bases left between them. The CDR3 DNA sequence: TGCGCCAGCCGACCGGACAGTTTACTCGAGCAGTACTTC. Protein sequence: CASRPDSLLEQYF.

This clone appeared once. The J gene is TRBJ2-7, the V gene TRBV28, with 10 bases matching TRBD1. The length of the CDR3 is 16 residues. In germline, CDR1 is MDHEN, CDR2 SYDVKM. V lost 1 base to trimming and J lost 3 bases; unmatched junction nucleotides: 6. CDR3 amino acids: CASSLLTGGALYEQYF. CDR3 nucleotides: TGTGCCAGCAGTTTATTGACAGGGGGCGCCCTCTACGAGCAGTACTTC.

This chain joins TRBV6-5 and TRBJ2-1; TRBD2 agrees at 9 bases. Germline V gene lookup returns CDR1 MNHEY and CDR2 SVGAGI. V lost 8 bases, J lost 6 bases, and 8 bases stayed unmatched. The CDR3 loop spans 14 amino acids. The CDR3 loop reads CASRLAGDTNEQFF. The CDR3 bases are TGTGCCAGCCGTTTAGCGGGAGACACCAATGAGCAGTTCTTC.

This chain joins TRBV10-3 and TRBJ2-6, with D possibly being TRBD1 or TRBD2 (6 bases each). Germline CDR1 and CDR2: ENHRY and SYGVKD. The CDR3 is 16 amino acids. V was pared by 3 bases and J by 3 bases, with 12 bases between. The CDR3 loop reads CAISEQGLGGANVLTF. DNA for the CDR3: TGTGCCATCAGTGAACAGGGACTTGGTGGGGCCAACGTCCTGACTTTC.

The V gene is TRBV4-2, the J gene TRBJ2-7, with D perhaps TRBD2 (5 bases). V lost 0 bases to trimming and J lost 7 bases, with 19 bases between them. This CDR3 is built from 16 residues. Per the germline V gene, CDR1 is LGHNA and CDR2 is YNFKEQ. The CDR3 bases are TGTGCCAGCAGCCAAGAAGCCGAACTAGTTTCGGGGGAGCAGTACTTC. Translating it yields CASSQEAELVSGEQYF.